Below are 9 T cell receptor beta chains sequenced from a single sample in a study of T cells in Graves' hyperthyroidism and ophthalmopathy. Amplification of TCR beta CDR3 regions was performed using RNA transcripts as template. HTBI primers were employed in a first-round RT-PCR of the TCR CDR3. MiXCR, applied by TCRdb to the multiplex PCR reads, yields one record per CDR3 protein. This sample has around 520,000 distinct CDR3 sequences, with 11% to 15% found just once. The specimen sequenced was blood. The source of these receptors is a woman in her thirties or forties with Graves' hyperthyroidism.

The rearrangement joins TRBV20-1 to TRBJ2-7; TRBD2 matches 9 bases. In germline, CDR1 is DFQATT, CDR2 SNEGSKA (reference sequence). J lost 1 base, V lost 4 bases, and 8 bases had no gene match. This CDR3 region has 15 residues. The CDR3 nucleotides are TGCAGTGCTAAAGCTAGCGGGACGAAATCCTACGAGCAGTACTTC. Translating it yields CSAKASGTKSYEQYF.

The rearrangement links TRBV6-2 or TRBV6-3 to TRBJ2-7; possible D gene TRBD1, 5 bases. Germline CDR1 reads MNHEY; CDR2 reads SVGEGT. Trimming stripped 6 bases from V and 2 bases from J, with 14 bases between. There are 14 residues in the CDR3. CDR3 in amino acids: CASRTNRFPYEQYF. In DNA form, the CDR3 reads TGTGCCAGCAGGACGAACAGGTTCCCCTACGAGCAGTACTTC.

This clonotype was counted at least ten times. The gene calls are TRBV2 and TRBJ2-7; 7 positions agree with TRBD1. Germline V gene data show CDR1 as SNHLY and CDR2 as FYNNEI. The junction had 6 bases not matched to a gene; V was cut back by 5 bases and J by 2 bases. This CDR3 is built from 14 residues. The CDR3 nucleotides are TGTGCCAGCAGTCGACAGGGTCCCACCTACGAGCAGTACTTC. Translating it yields CASSRQGPTYEQYF.

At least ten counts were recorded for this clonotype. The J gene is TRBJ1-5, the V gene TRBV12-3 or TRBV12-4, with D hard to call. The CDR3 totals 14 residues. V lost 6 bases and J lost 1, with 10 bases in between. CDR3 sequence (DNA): TGTGCCAGCAGACGGGAGATGAGCAATCAGCCCCAGCATTTT. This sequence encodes CASRREMSNQPQHF.

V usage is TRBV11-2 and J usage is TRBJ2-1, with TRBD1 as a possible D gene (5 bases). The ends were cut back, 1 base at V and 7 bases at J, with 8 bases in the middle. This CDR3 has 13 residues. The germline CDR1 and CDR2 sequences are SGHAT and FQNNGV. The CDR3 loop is CASSLARVNEQFF. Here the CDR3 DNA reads TGTGCCAGCAGCTTAGCCAGGGTAAATGAGCAGTTCTTC.

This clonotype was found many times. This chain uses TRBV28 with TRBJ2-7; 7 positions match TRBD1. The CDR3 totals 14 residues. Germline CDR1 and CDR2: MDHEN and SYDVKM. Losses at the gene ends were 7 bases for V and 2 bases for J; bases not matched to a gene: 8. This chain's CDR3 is CASTVGQSPYEQYF. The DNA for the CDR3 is TGTGCCAGCACCGTGGGACAGTCCCCCTACGAGCAGTACTTC.

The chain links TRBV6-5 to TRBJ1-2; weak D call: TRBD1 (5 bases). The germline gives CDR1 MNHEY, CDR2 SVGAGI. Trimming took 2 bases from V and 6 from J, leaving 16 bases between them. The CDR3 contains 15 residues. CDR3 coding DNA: TGTGCCAGCAGTTACGACAGCCAGGGAAGGAATGGCTACACCTTC. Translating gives CASSYDSQGRNGYTF.

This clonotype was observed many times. The CDR3, as DNA: TGTGCCAGCAGCTTAGTTATGTTAGCGGGAGGTTACGAGCAGTACTTC. This codes for CASSLVMLAGGYEQYF. The chain is built from TRBV11-2 and TRBJ2-7; 10 positions match TRBD2. The CDR3 contains 16 residues. V lost 1 base to trimming and J lost 4 bases; unmatched junction nucleotides: 7. CDR1 is SGHAT and CDR2 is FQNNGV in the germline V gene.

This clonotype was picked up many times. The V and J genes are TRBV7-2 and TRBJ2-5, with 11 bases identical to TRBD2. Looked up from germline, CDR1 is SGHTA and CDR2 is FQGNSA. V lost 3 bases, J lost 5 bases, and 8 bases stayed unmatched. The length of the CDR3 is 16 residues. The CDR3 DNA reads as TGTGCCAGCAGCTTGACTAGCGGGATAATCAGGGAGACCCAGTACTTC. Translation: CASSLTSGIIRETQYF.